These 10 T cell receptor beta chains were all obtained from the same sample, sequenced in a study of shared T cell receptors in the human thymus. Assay used: immunoSEQ multiplex PCR; TCRdb lists only in-frame clones, some missing. Of 55,000 to 80,000 clones listed, about 96% were seen once; the top ten hold about 0.03%. Sequencing was done on a sample of thymocytes. These receptors all come from a human donor.

CDR3 sequence (DNA): TGCGCCAGCAGCCAAGAGACGGTTCTTAACTACGAGCAGTACTTC. Amino acid sequence: CASSQETVLNYEQYF. The J gene is TRBJ2-7, the V gene TRBV4-1; D not resolved. V was trimmed by 0 bases and J by 3 bases, leaving 12 bases between them. The CDR3 is 15 amino acids. From germline, CDR1 is MGHRA and CDR2 YSYEKL.

The genes are TRBV5-4 and TRBJ2-6; D gene uncertain. Germline CDR1 reads SGHNT; CDR2 reads YYREEE (reference sequence). V was trimmed by 0 bases and J by 0 bases, leaving 7 bases between them. The CDR3 extends over 16 amino acids. The CDR3 loop is CASSLGADSGANVLTF. The CDR3 coding sequence is TGTGCCAGCAGCTTGGGGGCAGACTCTGGGGCCAACGTCCTGACTTTC. The whole variable domain, filled in from reference TRBV5-4 and TRBJ2-6, reads ETGVTQSPTHLIKTRGQQVTLRCSSQSGHNTVSWYQQALGQGPQFIFQYYREEENGRGNFPPRFSGLQFPNYSSELNVNALELDDSALYLCASSLGADSGANVLTFGAGSRLTVL.

The gene calls are TRBV7-9 and TRBJ2-3, with no clear D. V was pared by 4 bases and J by 2 bases, with 1 base between. Germline CDR1 SEHNR, CDR2 FQNEAQ (reference sequence). CDR3 length equals 11 residues. The CDR3 DNA reads as TGTGCCAGCAGCTCCACAGATACGCAGTATTTT. This gives the protein CASSSTDTQYF.

This clone was counted between two and nine times. The CDR3 loop reads CASSGKDRLSNYGYTF. The CDR3 region has the DNA TGCGCCAGCAGCGGCAAGGACAGGTTGTCTAACTATGGCTACACCTTC. The gene calls are TRBV5-1 and TRBJ1-2; 7 nucleotides agree with TRBD1. Germline CDR1 is SGHRS and CDR2 is YFSETQ. Trimming cost V 4 bases and J 0 bases; bases outside gene matches: 9. The CDR3 is 16 residues long.

The J gene is TRBJ2-5, the V gene TRBV19, with D possibly being TRBD2 (6 bases). Germline-derived CDR1 and CDR2 are LNHDA and SQIVND (reference sequence). The length of the CDR3 is 17 residues. V was pared by 3 bases and J by 5 bases, with 22 bases between. CDR3 DNA: TGTGCCAGTAGTATCTTATCTGGGCGGGACCGCGGGGAGACCCAGTACTTC. The encoded protein is CASSILSGRDRGETQYF. Full variable domain (outside the CDR3, taken from reference TRBV19 and TRBJ2-5): DGGITQSPKYLFRKEGQNVTLSCEQNLNHDAMYWYRQDPGQGLRLIYYSQIVNDFQKGDIAEGYSVSREKKESFPLTVTSAQKNPTAFYLCASSILSGRDRGETQYFGPGTRLLVL.

The V gene is TRBV9, the J gene TRBJ2-3; 10 nucleotides agree with TRBD1. CDR3 length: 17 amino acids. Per germline, CDR1 SGDLS and CDR2 YYNGEE. With 0 bases clipped from V and 3 bases from J, the junction kept 7 bases outside the gene matches. The CDR3 DNA sequence: TGTGCCAGCAGCGTAGCAGGGGACAGGGGCCAAACAGATACGCAGTATTTT. This gives the protein CASSVAGDRGQTDTQYF.

V is TRBV27 and J is TRBJ1-4, with a weak D call TRBD1 (5 bases). The V end lost 3 bases, the J end lost 0 bases, and 11 bases lay between the germline ends. This CDR3 region has 16 residues. In germline, CDR1 is MNHEY, CDR2 SMNVEV (reference sequence). The CDR3 coding sequence is TGTGCCAGCAGTTTCGGTCAGGGTTCAACTAATGAAAAACTGTTTTTT. It specifies CASSFGQGSTNEKLFF.

The rearrangement uses TRBV19 and TRBJ1-3; weak D call: TRBD1 (6 bases). In germline, CDR1 is LNHDA, CDR2 SQIVND (reference sequence). This CDR3 region has 18 residues. The V gene lost 6 bases and the J gene lost 2 bases, with 23 bases spanning the gap. The CDR3 is CASSNPFYPGATGNTIYF. CDR3 sequence (DNA): TGTGCCAGTAGCAATCCATTTTATCCGGGGGCCACTGGAAACACCATATATTTT.

The rearrangement links TRBV19 to TRBJ1-1; D not certain. The germline gives CDR1 LNHDA, CDR2 SQIVND (reference sequence). V lost 10 bases and J 1 base, leaving 22 bases between the germline ends. This CDR3 comprises 16 residues. The CDR3 coding sequence is TGTGCCATACGATGGACTCATGGGCGGAAGAACACTGAAGCTTTCTTT. It is translated as CAIRWTHGRKNTEAFF. The whole variable domain, filled in from reference TRBV19 and TRBJ1-1, reads DGGITQSPKYLFRKEGQNVTLSCEQNLNHDAMYWYRQDPGQGLRLIYYSQIVNDFQKGDIAEGYSVSREKKESFPLTVTSAQKNPTAFYLCAIRWTHGRKNTEAFFGQGTRLTVV.

The CDR3 nucleotides are TGTGCCTGGAGTGTAAAAAGTGAGCAGTTCTTC. Protein product: CAWSVKSEQFF. The V gene is TRBV30, the J gene TRBJ2-1; D unclear. The length of the CDR3 is 11 residues. Trimming stripped 0 bases from V and 9 bases from J, with 6 bases between. The germline V gene encodes CDR1 GTSNPN and CDR2 SVGIG (reference sequence).